This T cell receptor beta chain was found in a study of blood T cell repertoires in COVID-19 (dated by TCRdb to the early 2020s). Broadly, across the study: Samples from collaborators originated in the United States, Italy and Spain and spanned both the acute and convalescent phases of COVID-19. The material from the prospective study consisted of cDNA or gDNA derived from T cells, B-cell-depleted T cells, or PBMCs. Where available, HLA class I and class II types were taken from metadata supplied by the sample provider and were not determined by assay-based typing. Samples were obtained from the ongoing ImmuneRACE study (first 160 participants) and from 950 to 1,500 subjects provided by 6 global collaborators. The repertoires were released in a freely available public database meant as a resource for research on the immune response to SARS-CoV-2. The dataset comprised deeply sampled blood TCRbeta repertoires from subjects exposed to, actively infected with, or recovered from COVID-19. Sample metadata almost always included a de-identified subject ID, COVID-19 status, age in years and sex.

Whole blood was collected in K2EDTA tubes by collaborating institutions according to the institutions' own protocols. For TCRbeta analysis, collaborators shipped samples in one of three forms: frozen whole blood, isolated PBMCs, or DNA extracted from either of those sample types. Points the paper makes about the study in general: The amount of clinical and demographic metadata varied by source and participant and was provided uncurated.

The immunoSEQ Assay, a bias-controlled multiplex PCR, was used to amplify TCRbeta CDR3 regions from genomic DNA. On the study's bioinformatics: The number of nucleated cells in each sample was estimated from the amplification of reference gene primers within the assay. To quantify the absolute abundance of each unique TCRbeta CDR3 rearrangement, sequence reads were collapsed and filtered. For each sample, productive Simpson clonality was calculated as the square root of Simpson's diversity index over productive rearrangements. TCRdb obtained this table from immuneACCESS and retained in-frame rearrangements with V and J assigned. These tables miss some clones; where compared with another copy, unresolved V genes account for less than half of the shortfall, and the remainder is unexplained. That table supplies the V and J calls and clone size; D and trimming were determined from the DNA. The sample has tens of thousands of clones on record, 85% to 95% of them singletons. About 10% of the sample belongs to the ten largest clones.

The V and J ends are trimmed by 0 bases and 7 bases, leaving 10 bases between them. The germline V gene yields SGHDT for CDR1 and YYEEEE for CDR2. There are 13 amino acids in the CDR3, from cysteine to phenylalanine inclusive. Only the CDR3 DNA is retained, 39 bases long and in frame from the first base. Worth noting for this clone: This receptor's antigen is unknown. There are no base qualities to consult, and no much larger clone falls within one base.

The sequencing sample was made of peripheral blood. The sequence joins TRBV5-6 to TRBJ1-2; TRBD1 is a possible D gene, resting on 5 matching bases. The source of this sequence is a woman aged 80 or older with acute or convalescent COVID-19. The nucleotides read TGTGCCAGCAGCTTGGTCAGGGCCAGTGGCTACACCTTC. Translated, it gives CASSLVRASGYTF.